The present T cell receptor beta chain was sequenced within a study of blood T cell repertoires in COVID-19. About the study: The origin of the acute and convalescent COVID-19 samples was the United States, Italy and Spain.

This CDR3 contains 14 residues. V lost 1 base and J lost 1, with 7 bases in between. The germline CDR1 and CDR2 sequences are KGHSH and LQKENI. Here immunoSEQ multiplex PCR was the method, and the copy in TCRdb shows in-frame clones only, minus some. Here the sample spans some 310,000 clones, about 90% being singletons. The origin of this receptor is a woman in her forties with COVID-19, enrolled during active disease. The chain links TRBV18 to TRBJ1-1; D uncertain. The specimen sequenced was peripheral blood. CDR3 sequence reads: CASSPQQENTEAFF. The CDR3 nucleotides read TGTGCCAGCTCACCACAGCAAGAGAACACTGAAGCTTTCTTT.